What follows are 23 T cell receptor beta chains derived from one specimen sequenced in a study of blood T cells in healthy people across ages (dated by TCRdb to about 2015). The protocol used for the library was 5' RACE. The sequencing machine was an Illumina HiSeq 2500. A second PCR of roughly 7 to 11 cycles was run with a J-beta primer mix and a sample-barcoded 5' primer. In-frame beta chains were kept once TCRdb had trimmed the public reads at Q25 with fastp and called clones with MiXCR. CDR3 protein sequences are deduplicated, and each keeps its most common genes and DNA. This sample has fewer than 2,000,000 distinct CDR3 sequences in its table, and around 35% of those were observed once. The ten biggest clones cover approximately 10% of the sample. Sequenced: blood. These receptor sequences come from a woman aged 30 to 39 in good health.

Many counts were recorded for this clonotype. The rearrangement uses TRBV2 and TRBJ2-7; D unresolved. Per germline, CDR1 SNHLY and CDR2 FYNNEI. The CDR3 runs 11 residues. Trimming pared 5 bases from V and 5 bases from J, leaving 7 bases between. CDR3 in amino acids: CASSRRNEQYF. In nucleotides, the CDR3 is TGTGCCAGCAGTCGCCGGAACGAGCAGTACTTC. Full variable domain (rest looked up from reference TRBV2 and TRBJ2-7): EPEVTQTPSHQVTQMGQEVILRCVPISNHLYFYWYRQILGQKVEFLVSFYNNEISEKSEIFDDQFSVERPDGSNFTLKIRSTKLEDSAMYFCASSRRNEQYFGPGTRLTVT.

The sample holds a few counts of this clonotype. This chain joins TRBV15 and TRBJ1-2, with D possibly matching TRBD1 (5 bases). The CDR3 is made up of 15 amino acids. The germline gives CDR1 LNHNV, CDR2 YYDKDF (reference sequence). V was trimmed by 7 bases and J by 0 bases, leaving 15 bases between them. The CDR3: CATTAREGPNYGYTF. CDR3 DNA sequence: TGTGCCACCACGGCCAGGGAGGGCCCTAACTATGGCTACACCTTC. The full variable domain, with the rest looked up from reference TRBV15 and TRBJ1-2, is DAMVIQNPRYQVTQFGKPVTLSCSQTLNHNVMYWYQQKSSQAPKLLFHYYDKDFNNEADTPDNFQSRRPNTSFCFLDIRSPGLGDTAMYLCATTAREGPNYGYTFGSGTRLTVV.

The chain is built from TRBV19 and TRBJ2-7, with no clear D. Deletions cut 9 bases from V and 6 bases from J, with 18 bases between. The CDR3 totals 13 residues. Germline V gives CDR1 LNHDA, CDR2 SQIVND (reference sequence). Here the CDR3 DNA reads TGTGCCAGCCCGGGCAGGCAAATTCCCGAGCAGTACTTC. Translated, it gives CASPGRQIPEQYF. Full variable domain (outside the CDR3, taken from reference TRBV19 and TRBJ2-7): DGGITQSPKYLFRKEGQNVTLSCEQNLNHDAMYWYRQDPGQGLRLIYYSQIVNDFQKGDIAEGYSVSREKKESFPLTVTSAQKNPTAFYLCASPGRQIPEQYFGPGTRLTVT.

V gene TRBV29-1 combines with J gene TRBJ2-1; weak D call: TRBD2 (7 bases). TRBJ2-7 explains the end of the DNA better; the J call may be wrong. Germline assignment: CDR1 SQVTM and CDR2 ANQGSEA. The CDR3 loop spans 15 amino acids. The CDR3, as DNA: TGCAGCGTGCCTCGAGAGGGGGGGCCCGTCAATGAGCAGTACTTC. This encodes CSVPREGGPVNEQYF.

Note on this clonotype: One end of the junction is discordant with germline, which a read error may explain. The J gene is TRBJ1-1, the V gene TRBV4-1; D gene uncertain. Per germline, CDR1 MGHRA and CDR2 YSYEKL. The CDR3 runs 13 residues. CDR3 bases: TGCGCCAGCAGCCAAGACCTCCTCACTCAAGCTTTCTTT. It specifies CASSQDLLTQAFF.

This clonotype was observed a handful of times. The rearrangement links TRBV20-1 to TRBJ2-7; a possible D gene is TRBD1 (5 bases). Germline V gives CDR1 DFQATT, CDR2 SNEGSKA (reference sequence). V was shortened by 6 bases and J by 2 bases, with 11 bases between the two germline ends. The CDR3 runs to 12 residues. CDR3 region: CSARLDTYEQYF. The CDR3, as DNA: TGCAGTGCCCGATTGGACACCTACGAGCAGTACTTC.

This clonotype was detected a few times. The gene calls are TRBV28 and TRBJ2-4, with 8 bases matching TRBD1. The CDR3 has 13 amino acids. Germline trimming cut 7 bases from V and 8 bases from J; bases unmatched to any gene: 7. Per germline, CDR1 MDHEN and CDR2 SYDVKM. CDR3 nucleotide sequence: TGTGCCAGCAAGCAGGGGGCAGGGGACATTCAGTACTTC. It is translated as CASKQGAGDIQYF.

CDR3 residues: CASSPVALTTTYEQYF. The CDR3 coding sequence is TGTGCCAGCAGCCCCGTGGCATTGACGACGACCTACGAGCAGTACTTC. The rearrangement uses TRBV7-8 and TRBJ2-7; no reliable D call. V was shortened by 5 bases and J by 2 bases, with 19 bases between the two germline ends. This CDR3 region has 16 residues. Looked up from germline, CDR1 is SGHVS and CDR2 is FQNEAQ.

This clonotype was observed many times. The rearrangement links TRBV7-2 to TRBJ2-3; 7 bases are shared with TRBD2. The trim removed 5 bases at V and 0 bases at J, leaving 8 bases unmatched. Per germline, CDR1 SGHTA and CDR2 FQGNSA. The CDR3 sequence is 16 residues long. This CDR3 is CASSPQRGASTDTQYF. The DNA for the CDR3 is TGTGCCAGCAGCCCGCAGCGGGGAGCTAGCACAGATACGCAGTATTTT.

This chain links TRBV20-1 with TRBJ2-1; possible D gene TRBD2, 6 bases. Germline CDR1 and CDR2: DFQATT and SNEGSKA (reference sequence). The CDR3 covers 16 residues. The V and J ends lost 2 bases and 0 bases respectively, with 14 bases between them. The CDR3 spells CSARSSESSSYNEQFF. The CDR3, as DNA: TGCAGTGCTAGATCTAGCGAGTCGAGCTCCTACAATGAGCAGTTCTTC.

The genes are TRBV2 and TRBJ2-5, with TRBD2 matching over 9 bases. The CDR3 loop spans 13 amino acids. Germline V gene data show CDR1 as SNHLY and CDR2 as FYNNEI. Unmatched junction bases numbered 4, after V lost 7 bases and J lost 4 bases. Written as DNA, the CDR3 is TGTGCCAGCACTAGCGGGGTACGAGAGACCCAGTACTTC. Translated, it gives CASTSGVRETQYF.

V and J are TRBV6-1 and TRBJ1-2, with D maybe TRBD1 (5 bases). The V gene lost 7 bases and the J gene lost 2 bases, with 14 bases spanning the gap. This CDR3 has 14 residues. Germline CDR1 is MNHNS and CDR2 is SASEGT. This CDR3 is CASIPGLVNYGYTF. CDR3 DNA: TGTGCCAGCATCCCGGGACTCGTAAACTATGGCTACACCTTC.

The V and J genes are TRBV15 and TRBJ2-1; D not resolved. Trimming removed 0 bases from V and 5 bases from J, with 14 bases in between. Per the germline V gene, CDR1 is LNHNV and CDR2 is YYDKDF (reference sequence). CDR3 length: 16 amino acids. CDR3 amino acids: CATSRDRLMLDNEQFF. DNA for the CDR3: TGTGCCACCAGCAGAGATCGTCTTATGTTGGACAATGAGCAGTTCTTC. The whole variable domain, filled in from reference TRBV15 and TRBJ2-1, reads DAMVIQNPRYQVTQFGKPVTLSCSQTLNHNVMYWYQQKSSQAPKLLFHYYDKDFNNEADTPDNFQSRRPNTSFCFLDIRSPGLGDTAMYLCATSRDRLMLDNEQFFGPGTRLTVL.

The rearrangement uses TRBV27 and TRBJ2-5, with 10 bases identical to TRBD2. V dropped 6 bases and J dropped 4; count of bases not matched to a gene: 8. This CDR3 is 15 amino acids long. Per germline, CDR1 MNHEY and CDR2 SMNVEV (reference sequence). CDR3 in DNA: TGTGCCAGCAGGCAGGGTGCTAGCGGGAGAGAGACCCAGTACTTC. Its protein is CASRQGASGRETQYF.

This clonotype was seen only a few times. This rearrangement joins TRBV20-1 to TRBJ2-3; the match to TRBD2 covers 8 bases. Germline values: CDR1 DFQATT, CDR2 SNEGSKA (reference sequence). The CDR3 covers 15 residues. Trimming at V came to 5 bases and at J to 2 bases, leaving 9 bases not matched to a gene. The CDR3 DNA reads TGCAGTGCTCCAAGGAGCGGGGGAAACACAGATACGCAGTATTTT. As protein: CSAPRSGGNTDTQYF.

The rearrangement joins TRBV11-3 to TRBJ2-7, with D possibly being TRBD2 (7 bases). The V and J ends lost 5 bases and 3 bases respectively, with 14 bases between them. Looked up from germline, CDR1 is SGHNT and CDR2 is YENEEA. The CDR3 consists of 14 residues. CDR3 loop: CASSPGGHFYEQYF. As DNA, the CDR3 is TGTGCCAGCAGCCCGGGGGGACACTTCTACGAGCAGTACTTC.

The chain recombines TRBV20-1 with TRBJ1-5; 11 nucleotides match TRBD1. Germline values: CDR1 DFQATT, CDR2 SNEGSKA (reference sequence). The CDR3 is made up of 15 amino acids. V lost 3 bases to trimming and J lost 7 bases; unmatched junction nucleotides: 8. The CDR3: CSASPGGQGGQPQHF. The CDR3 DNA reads TGCAGTGCTAGCCCCGGGGGACAGGGGGGCCAGCCCCAGCATTTT.

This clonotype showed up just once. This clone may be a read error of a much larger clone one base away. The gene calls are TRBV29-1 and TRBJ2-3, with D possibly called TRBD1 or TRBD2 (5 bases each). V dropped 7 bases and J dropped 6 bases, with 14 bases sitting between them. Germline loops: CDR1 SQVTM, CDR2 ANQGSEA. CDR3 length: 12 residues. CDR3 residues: CSGEGKADTQYF. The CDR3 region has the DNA TGCAGCGGCGAGGGGAAAGCGGATACGCAGTATTTT.

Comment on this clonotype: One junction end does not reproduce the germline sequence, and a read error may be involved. This CDR3 reads CAWTLYQGTQYF. The CDR3 coding sequence is TGTGCCTGGACTCTGTACCAAGGGACCCAGTACTTC. The chain has TRBV30 and TRBJ2-5; no reliable D call. The germline CDR1 and CDR2 sequences are GTSNPN and SVGIG (reference sequence). This CDR3 comprises 12 residues.

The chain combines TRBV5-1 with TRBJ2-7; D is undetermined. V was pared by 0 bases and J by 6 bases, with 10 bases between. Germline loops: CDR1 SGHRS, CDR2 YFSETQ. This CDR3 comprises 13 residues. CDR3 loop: CASSLAGQREQYF. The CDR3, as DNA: TGCGCCAGCAGCTTGGCCGGGCAACGCGAGCAGTACTTC.

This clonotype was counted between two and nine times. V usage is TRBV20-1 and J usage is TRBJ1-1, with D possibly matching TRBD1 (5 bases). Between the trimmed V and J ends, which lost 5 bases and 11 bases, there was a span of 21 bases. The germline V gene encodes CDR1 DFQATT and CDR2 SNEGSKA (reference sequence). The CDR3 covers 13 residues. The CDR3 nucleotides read TGCAGTGCTTCCCGAAGGCAGGGTATGAGGGCTTTCTTT. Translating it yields CSASRRQGMRAFF.

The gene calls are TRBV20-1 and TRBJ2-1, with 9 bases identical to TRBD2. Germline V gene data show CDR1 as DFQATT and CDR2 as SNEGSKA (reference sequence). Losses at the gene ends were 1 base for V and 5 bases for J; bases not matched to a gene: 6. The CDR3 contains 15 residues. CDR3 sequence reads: CSARVGAGGDNEQFF. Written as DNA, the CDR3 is TGCAGTGCTAGAGTCGGTGCGGGAGGGGACAATGAGCAGTTCTTC.

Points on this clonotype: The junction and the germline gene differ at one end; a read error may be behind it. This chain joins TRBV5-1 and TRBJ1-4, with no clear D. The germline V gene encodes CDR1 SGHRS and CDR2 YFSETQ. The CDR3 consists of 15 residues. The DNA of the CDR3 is TGCGCCAGCAGCTTAGACCAGGCGACTAACGAAAAACTGTTTTTT. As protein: CASSLDQATNEKLFF.